The text below deals with one TCR beta chain. Only one count was recorded for this clone. What this receptor recognizes is not known. No much larger clone is present one base from it, and per-base qualities are unavailable. The record originates from a study of identifying expanded T cells in peripheral blood (dated by TCRdb to the late 2010s). Background on the whole study: Technical replicates were generated by sequencing separate aliquots of the same genomic DNA pool, with four replicates compared pairwise. Overall study results and their limits: The authors expected biological variance in healthy repertoires might increase further over much longer intervals such as months to years. Between technical replicates the binomial model flagged about 1.2 differentially abundant clones, whereas over around two weeks the binomial model flagged about 15 and over approximately four weeks approximately 18. In all healthy donors, the variance in clone template counts between samples taken roughly 14 days apart rose significantly as total template count increased. The beta-binomial model significantly reduced the number of clones called differentially abundant and the false-positive rate across all healthy-donor time intervals.

The immunoSEQ Assay, which uses bias-controlled multiplex PCR amplification of genomic DNA, was used to profile TCRbeta CDR3 regions. Per the source publication's procedure: To quantify the absolute abundance of each unique TCRbeta CDR3 region, the sequences were collapsed and filtered. Differential abundance was assessed using a binomial (Fisher-equivalent) model and a beta-binomial model in which time-dependent variance fitted from healthy donors was added. Clones with fewer than 5 combined templates were removed, and a clone was called differentially abundant if the clone's Benjamini-Hochberg FDR was below 0.01. Beta-binomial variance was modeled as a function of total template count across the two samples using the form v = (b*log(k)+a)^2. Entries here come from immuneACCESS through TCRdb and include only in-frame sequences with V and J called. Some clones fail to appear in such tables; in the studies checked, an unresolved V gene covers under half of the shortfall, and the cause of the remainder is unknown. The D gene and trimming were derived from the DNA, and the V and J assignments and clone size from that table. The sample profile shows under 95,000 clones; 89% of them were found once. The ten largest make up around 2.8% of the sample.

During the collection period, no infections or other immune events were recorded for the healthy donors. Time-dependent variance in a beta-binomial model of T-cell clone differential abundance was calibrated using healthy-donor blood repertoires as a training cohort. The training cohort comprised about ten healthy donors, 3 female and 7 male. An age range of roughly 29 to 64 years, with an average of about 45 years, was recorded for the donors. Obtained from a commercial supplier, whole blood was collected from each healthy donor at three time points set about two weeks apart. Genomic DNA was extracted from unsorted whole blood for immunosequencing. The clonotype originates from a person aged 18 to 75 in good health. The sample comprised blood.

The DNA sequence follows: TGTGCCAGTAGTCTCAAGGGGAACACTGAAGCTTTCTTT. Its translation is CASSLKGNTEAFF. The chain is assembled from TRBV19 and TRBJ1-1; no D gene can be assigned with confidence. The germline ends are 8 bases apart after V is trimmed by 5 bases and J by 1 base. Inclusive of the bounding cysteine and phenylalanine, the CDR3 is 13 residues long. The read is trimmed to its CDR3 DNA, 39 bases read in frame from base 1. CDR1 and CDR2, looked up from the germline V gene (reference sequence), are LNHDA and SQIVND.